Sequencing of this T cell receptor beta chain was carried out in a study of blood T cell repertoires in COVID-19. Study summary: Samples taken during acute and convalescent COVID-19 were collected in the United States, Italy and Spain.

CDR1 is MGHDK, CDR2 SYGVNS, per germline. The CDR3 is 12 amino acids. V was clipped by 6 bases and J by 7 bases, with 10 bases between them. Sequencing used immunoSEQ multiplex PCR; TCRdb keeps in-frame clones, though not all of them. The data show under 250,000 clones, less than 90% seen once. The sample was peripheral blood. The TCR sequence derives from a woman aged 60-75 years who had recovered from COVID-19. The gene calls are TRBV25-1 and TRBJ1-3; D is undetermined. CDR3 coding DNA: TGTGCCAGCAGCCCTAGGGAGAACACCATATATTTT. This encodes CASSPRENTIYF.